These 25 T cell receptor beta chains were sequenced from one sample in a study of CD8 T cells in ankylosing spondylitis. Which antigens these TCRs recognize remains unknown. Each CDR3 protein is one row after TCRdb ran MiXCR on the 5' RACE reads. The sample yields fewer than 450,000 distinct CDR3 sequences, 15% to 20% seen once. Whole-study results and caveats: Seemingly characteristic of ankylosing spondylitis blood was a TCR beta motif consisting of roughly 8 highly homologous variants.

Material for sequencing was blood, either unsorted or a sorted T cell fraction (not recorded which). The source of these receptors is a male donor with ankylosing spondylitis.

The CDR3 DNA reads TGTGCCACCTCAAGTAGGGGTAGGGGCTACACCTTC. Its protein product is CATSSRGRGYTF. V and J are TRBV2 and TRBJ1-2; D perhaps matches TRBD1 (5 bases). The CDR3 is 12 residues long. The V gene lost 10 bases and the J gene lost 8 bases, with 17 bases spanning the gap. Germline V lookup: CDR1 SNHLY, CDR2 FYNNEI.

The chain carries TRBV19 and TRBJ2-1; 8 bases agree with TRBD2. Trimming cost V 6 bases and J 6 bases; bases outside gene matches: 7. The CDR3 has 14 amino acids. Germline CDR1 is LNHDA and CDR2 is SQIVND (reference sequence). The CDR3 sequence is CASRGLGGRNEQFF. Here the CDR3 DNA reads TGTGCCAGTAGGGGACTAGGAGGGCGCAATGAGCAGTTCTTC.

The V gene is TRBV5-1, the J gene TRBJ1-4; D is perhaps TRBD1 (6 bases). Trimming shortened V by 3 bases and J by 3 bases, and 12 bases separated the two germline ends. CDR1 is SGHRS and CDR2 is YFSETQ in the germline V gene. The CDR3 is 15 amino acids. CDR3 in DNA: TGCGCCAGCAGCTCGTCGGACAGAGCTAATGAAAAACTGTTTTTT. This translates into CASSSSDRANEKLFF.

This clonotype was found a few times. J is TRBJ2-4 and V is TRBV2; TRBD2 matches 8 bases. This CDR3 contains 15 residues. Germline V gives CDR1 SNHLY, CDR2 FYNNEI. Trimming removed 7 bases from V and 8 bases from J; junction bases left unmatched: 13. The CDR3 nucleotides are TGTGCCAGCACCCGGAGCGGGAGTGTGGGAGACATTCAGTACTTC. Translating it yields CASTRSGSVGDIQYF.

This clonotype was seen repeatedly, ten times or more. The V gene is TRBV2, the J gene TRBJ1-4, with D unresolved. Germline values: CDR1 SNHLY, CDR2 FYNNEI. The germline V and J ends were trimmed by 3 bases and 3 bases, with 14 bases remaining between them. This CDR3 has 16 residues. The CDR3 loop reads CASSDAGARANEKLFF. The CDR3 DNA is TGTGCCAGCAGTGATGCCGGAGCAAGGGCTAATGAAAAACTGTTTTTT. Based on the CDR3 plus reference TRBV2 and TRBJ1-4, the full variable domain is EPEVTQTPSHQVTQMGQEVILRCVPISNHLYFYWYRQILGQKVEFLVSFYNNEISEKSEIFDDQFSVERPDGSNFTLKIRSTKLEDSAMYFCASSDAGARANEKLFFGSGTQLSVL.

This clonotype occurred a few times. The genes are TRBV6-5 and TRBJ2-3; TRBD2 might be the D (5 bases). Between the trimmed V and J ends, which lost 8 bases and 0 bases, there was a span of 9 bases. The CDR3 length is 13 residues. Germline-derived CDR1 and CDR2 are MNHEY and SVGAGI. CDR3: CASRWTSTDTQYF. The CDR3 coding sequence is TGTGCCAGCCGTTGGACTAGCACAGATACGCAGTATTTT.

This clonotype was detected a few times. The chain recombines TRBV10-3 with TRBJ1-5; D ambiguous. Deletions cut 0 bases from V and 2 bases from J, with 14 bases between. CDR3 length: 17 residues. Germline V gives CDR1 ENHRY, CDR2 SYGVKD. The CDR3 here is CAISESIPGIGNQPQHF. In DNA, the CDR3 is TGTGCCATCAGTGAGTCAATCCCCGGGATTGGCAATCAGCCCCAGCATTTT.

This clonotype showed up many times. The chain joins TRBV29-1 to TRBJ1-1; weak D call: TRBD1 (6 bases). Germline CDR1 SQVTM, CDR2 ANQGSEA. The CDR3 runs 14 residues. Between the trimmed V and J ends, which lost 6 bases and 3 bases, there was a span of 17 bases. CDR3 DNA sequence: TGCAGCGTCCAACCCTCACAGGGTGACACTGAAGCTTTCTTT. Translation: CSVQPSQGDTEAFF.

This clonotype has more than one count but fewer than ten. CDR3 in DNA: TGCAGTGCTAGGGGGACTAGCGTACCGAGCTCCTACGAGCAGTACTTC. Amino acids: CSARGTSVPSSYEQYF. This rearrangement joins TRBV20-1 to TRBJ2-7; TRBD2 matches at 10 bases. The V gene's germline CDR1 is DFQATT and CDR2 SNEGSKA (reference sequence). The CDR3 extends over 16 amino acids. V lost 3 bases, J lost 0 bases, and 8 bases stayed unmatched.

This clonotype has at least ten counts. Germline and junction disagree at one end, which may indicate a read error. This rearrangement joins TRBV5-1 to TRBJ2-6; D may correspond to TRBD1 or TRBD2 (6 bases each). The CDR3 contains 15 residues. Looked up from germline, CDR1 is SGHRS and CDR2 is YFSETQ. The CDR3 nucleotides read TGTGCCAGCAGTTTAGGGGGGACTGGGGCCAACGTCCTGACTTTC. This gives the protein CASSLGGTGANVLTF.

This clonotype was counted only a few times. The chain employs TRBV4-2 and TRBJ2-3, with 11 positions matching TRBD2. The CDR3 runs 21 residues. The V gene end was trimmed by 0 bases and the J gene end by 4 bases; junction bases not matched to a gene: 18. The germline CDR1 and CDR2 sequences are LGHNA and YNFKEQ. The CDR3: CASSQDRTSGSIPSRADTQYF. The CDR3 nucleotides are TGTGCCAGCAGCCAAGATCGAACTAGCGGGAGTATTCCATCCCGAGCAGATACGCAGTATTTT.

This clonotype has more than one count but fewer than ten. The chain's CDR3 is CASSLGAGVTEAFF. The CDR3 DNA reads TGTGCCAGCAGTTTAGGGGCAGGGGTCACTGAAGCTTTCTTT. This chain uses TRBV28 with TRBJ1-1, with D tentatively TRBD1 (6 bases). V lost 2 bases to trimming and J lost 4 bases, with 11 bases between them. Germline V CDR1 and CDR2: MDHEN, SYDVKM. CDR3 length equals 14 residues.

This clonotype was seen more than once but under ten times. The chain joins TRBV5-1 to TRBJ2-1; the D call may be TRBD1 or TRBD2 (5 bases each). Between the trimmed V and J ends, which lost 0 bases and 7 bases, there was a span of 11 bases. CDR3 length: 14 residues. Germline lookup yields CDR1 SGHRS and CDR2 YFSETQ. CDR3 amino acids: CASSLVRRENEQFF. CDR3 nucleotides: TGCGCCAGCAGCTTGGTCCGCAGGGAGAATGAGCAGTTCTTC. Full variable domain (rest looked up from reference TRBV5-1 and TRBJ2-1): KAGVTQTPRYLIKTRGQQVTLSCSPISGHRSVSWYQQTPGQGLQFLFEYFSETQRNKGNFPGRFSGRQFSNSRSEMNVSTLELGDSALYLCASSLVRRENEQFFGPGTRLTVL.

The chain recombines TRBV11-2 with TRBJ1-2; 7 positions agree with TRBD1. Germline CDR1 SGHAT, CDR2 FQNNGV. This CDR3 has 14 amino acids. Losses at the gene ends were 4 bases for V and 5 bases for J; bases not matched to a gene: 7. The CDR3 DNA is TGTGCCAGCAGCTCAGGGGGGTCTGGGTATGGCTACACCTTC. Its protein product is CASSSGGSGYGYTF.

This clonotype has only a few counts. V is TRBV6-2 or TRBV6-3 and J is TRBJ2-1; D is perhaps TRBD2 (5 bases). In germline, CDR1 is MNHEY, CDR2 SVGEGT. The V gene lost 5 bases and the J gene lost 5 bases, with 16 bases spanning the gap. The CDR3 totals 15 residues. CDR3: CASSTPGSYDNEQFF. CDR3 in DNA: TGTGCCAGCAGTACCCCGGGGTCCTACGACAATGAGCAGTTCTTC.

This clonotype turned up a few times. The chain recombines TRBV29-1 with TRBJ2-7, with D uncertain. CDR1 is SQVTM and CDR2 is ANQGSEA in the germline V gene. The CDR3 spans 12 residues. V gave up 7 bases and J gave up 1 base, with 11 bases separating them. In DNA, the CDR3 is TGCAGCGCCGGTACGAATTCCTACGAGCAGTACTTC. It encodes CSAGTNSYEQYF.

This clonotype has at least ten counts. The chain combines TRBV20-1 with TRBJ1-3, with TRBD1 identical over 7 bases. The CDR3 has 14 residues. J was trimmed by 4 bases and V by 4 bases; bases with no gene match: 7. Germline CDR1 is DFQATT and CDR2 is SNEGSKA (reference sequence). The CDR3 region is CSATNRGSGNTIYF. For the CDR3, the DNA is TGCAGTGCTACTAACAGGGGATCAGGAAACACCATATATTTT.

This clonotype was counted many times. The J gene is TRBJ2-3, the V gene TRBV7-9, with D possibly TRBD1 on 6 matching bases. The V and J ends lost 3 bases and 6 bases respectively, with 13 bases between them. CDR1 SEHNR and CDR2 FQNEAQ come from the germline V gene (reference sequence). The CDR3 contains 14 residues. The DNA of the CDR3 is TGTGCCAGCAGCTTGCGTGCCCAGGGGGATACGCAGTATTTT. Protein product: CASSLRAQGDTQYF.

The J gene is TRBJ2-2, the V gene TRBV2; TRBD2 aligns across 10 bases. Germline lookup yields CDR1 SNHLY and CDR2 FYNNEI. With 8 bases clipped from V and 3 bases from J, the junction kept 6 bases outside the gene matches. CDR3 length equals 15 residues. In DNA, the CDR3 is TGTGCCAGCCACCGGACTAGCGGTGACACCGGGGAGCTGTTTTTT. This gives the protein CASHRTSGDTGELFF. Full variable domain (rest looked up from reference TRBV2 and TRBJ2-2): EPEVTQTPSHQVTQMGQEVILRCVPISNHLYFYWYRQILGQKVEFLVSFYNNEISEKSEIFDDQFSVERPDGSNFTLKIRSTKLEDSAMYFCASHRTSGDTGELFFGEGSRLTVL.

The CDR3 nucleotides read TGTGCCAGCAGCTGGGTAGGGGCCGCCGCTGAAGCTTTCTTT. Translated, it gives CASSWVGAAAEAFF. This chain uses TRBV11-3 with TRBJ1-1; D might be TRBD1 (5 bases). V was pared by 4 bases and J by 6 bases, with 15 bases between. In germline, CDR1 is SGHNT, CDR2 YENEEA. The CDR3 spans 14 residues.

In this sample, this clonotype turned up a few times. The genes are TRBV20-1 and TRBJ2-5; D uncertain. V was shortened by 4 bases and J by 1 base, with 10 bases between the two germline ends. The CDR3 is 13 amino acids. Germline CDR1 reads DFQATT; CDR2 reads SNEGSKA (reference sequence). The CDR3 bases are TGCAGTGCTACCGGACCCGGCCAAGAGACCCAGTACTTC. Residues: CSATGPGQETQYF.

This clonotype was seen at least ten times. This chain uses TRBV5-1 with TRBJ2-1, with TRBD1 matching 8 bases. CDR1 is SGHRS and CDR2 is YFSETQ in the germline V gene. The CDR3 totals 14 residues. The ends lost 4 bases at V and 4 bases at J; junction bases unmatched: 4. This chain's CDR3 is CASSLRQGYNEQFF. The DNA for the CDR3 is TGCGCCAGCAGCCTACGACAGGGGTACAATGAGCAGTTCTTC.

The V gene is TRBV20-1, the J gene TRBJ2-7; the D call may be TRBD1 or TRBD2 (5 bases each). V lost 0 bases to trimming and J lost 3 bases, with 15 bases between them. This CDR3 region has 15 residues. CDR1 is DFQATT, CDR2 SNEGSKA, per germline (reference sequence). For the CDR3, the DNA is TGCAGTGCTAGAGATGTGTTGGGGACGGACTACGAGCAGTACTTC. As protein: CSARDVLGTDYEQYF.

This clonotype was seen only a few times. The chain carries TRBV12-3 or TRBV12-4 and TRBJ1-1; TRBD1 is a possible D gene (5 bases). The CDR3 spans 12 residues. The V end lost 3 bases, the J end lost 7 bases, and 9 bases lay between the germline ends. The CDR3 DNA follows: TGTGCCAGCAGTTTGATAGGGGATGAAGCTTTCTTT. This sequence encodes CASSLIGDEAFF.

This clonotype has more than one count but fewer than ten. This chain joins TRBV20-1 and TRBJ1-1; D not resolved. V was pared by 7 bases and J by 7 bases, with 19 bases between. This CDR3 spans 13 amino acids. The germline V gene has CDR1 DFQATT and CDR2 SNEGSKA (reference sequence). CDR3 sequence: CSVSERARNEAFF. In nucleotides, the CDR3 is TGCAGTGTTAGTGAGAGGGCGCGAAATGAAGCTTTCTTT.